This TCR beta chain is from a study of cytomegalovirus exposure and HLA in healthy donors. The PCR ran on 60 Vbeta and 13 Jbeta primers. Produced via immunoSEQ multiplex PCR; TCRdb's table is partial and in-frame only. The repertoire holds fewer than 200,000 clones, with over 60% as singletons. Sequencing used PBMCs. The receptor's source is a girl aged 10 to 17 in good health and CMV-seronegative.

The CDR3 DNA reads as TGCGCCAGCAACGAACGGACAGGGGGCACCGGGGAGCTGTTTTTT. Its protein product is CASNERTGGTGELFF. V is TRBV5-1 and J is TRBJ2-2, with 10 bases identical to TRBD1. Trimming removed 6 bases from V and 4 bases from J; junction bases left unmatched: 6. This CDR3 has 15 amino acids. Germline values: CDR1 SGHRS, CDR2 YFSETQ.